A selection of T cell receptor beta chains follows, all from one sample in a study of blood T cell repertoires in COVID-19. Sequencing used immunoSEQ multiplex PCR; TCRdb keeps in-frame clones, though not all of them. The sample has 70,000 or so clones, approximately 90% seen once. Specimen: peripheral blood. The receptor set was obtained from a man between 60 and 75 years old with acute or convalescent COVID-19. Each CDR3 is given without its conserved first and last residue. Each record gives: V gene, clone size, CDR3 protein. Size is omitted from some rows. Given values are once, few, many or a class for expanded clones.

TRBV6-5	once	ASSLDRDSYNEQF
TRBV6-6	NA	ASSPQGYEQY
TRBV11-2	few	ASSPTGDNNSPLH
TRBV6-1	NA	ASSEGGQGPQH
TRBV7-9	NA	ASSLMAAGYEKLF
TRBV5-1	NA	ASRGGGGGNKGNIQY
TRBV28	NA	ASSRDSGKYT
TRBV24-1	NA	ATSGAVSNQPQH
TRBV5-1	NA	ASSNTGTGSTEQY
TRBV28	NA	ASSDRNNQPQH
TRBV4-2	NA	ASSQDLGAKYNEQF
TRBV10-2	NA	ASSERQGQTGYT
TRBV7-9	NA	ASSPTGDNEKLF
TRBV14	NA	ASSQGETGQGFKNIQY
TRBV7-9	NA	ASSDGRTGDLSTDTQY
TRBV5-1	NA	ASSYLRLAGGPSGEQF
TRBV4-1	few	ASSQETGWTYEQY
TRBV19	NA	ASRGQGYGYT
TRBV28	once	ASSLLPGQGYSYEQY
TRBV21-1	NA	ASSKYGGKGVFYEQY
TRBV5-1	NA	ASGGLGTSGTGELF
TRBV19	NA	ASSTPQTYGYT
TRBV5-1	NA	ASSLTGTSNTGELF
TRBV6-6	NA	ASRTTGVNTEAF
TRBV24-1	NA	ATSDSGTGTMETQY
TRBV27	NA	ARQPGQSTDTQY
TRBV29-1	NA	SAGGLGDYEQY
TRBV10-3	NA	AIGSGTSGYNEQF
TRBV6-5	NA	ASRGQINQPQH
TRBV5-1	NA	ASSLDPGYDGYT
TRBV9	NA	ASSIGQASYYGYT
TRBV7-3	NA	ASSFQGAGTGELF